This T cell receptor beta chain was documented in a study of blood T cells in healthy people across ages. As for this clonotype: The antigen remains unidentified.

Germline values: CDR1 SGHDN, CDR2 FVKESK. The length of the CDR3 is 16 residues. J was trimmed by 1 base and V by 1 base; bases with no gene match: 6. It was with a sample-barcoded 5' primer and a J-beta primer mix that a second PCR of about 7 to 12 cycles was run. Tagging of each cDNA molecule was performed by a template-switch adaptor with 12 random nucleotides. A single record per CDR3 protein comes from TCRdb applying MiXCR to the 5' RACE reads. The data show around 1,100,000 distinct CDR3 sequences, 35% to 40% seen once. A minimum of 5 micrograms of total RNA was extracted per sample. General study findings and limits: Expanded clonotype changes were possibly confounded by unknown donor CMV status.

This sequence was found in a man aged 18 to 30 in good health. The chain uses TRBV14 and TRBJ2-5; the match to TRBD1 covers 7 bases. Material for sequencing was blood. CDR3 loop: CASSQGVGQFQETQYF. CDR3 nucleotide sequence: TGTGCCAGCAGCCAAGGGGTGGGACAGTTCCAAGAGACCCAGTACTTC.